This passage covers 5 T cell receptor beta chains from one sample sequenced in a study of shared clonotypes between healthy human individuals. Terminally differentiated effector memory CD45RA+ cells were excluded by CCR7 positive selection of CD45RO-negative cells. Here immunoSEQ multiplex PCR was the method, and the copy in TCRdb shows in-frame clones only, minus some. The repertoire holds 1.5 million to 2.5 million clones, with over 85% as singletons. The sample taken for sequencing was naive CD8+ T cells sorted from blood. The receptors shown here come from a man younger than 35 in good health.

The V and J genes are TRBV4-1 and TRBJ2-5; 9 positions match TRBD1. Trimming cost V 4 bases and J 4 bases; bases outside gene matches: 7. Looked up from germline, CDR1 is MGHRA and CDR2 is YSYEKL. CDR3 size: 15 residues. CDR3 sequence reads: CASSPQDRGPETQYF. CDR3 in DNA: TGCGCCAGCAGCCCCCAGGACAGGGGACCAGAGACCCAGTACTTC.

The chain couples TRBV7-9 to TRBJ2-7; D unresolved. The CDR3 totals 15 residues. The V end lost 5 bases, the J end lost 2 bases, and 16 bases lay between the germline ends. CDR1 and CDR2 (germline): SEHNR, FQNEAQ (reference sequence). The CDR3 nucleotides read TGTGCCAGCAGCCTCCTGGCAGGATCCCCCTACGAGCAGTACTTC. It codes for CASSLLAGSPYEQYF.

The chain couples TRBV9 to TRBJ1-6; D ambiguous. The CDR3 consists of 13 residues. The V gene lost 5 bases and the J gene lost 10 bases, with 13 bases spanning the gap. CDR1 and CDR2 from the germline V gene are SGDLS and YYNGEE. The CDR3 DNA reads TGTGCCAGCAGGGACTCAGAAGGATCACCCCTCCACTTT. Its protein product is CASRDSEGSPLHF.

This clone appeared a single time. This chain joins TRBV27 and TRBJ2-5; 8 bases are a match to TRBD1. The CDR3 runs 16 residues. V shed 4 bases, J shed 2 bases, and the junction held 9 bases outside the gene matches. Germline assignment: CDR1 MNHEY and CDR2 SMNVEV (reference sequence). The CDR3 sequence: CASSSSPGTGQETQYF. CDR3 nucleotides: TGTGCCAGCAGTTCCTCACCCGGGACAGGTCAAGAGACCCAGTACTTC.

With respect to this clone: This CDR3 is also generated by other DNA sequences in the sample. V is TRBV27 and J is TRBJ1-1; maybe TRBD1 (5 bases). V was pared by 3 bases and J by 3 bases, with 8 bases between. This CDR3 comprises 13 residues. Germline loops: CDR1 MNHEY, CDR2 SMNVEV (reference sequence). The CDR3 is CASSLGGDTEAFF. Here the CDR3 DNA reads TGTGCCAGCAGTTTGGGGGGGGACACTGAAGCTTTCTTT.